This TCR beta chain was captured by sequencing in a study of T cells in Graves' hyperthyroidism and ophthalmopathy. Findings and caveats of the study: Ophthalmopathy was told apart from stable hyperthyroidism by a 13 V-J model. Expanded thyroid clonotypes (above 0.001) were mostly also found in blood.

Authors of the study amplified TCR beta CDR3 regions from RNA transcripts. First-round RT-PCR targeting the TCR CDR3 was performed with the HTBI primer set. TCRdb recomputed calls from the multiplex PCR reads with MiXCR, one row per CDR3 protein. The sample lists 460,000 or so distinct CDR3 sequences; around 14% were seen once. For this clonotype: Antigen specificity is unknown.

The J segment lost 5 bases and the V segment lost 7 bases, leaving 6 bases of the junction unmatched. The CDR3 extends over 15 amino acids. Investigators excluded patients with uncontrolled infection, other autoimmune disease, pregnancy or lactation. Sequencing was carried out using blood. The sequence was collected from a woman aged 18 to 35 with Graves' hyperthyroidism. V usage is TRBV12-3 or TRBV12-4 and J usage is TRBJ2-1, with 12 bases identical to TRBD2. CDR3 protein: CASKRGLAGHNEQFF. DNA for the CDR3: TGTGCCAGCAAACGAGGACTAGCGGGGCACAATGAGCAGTTCTTC.